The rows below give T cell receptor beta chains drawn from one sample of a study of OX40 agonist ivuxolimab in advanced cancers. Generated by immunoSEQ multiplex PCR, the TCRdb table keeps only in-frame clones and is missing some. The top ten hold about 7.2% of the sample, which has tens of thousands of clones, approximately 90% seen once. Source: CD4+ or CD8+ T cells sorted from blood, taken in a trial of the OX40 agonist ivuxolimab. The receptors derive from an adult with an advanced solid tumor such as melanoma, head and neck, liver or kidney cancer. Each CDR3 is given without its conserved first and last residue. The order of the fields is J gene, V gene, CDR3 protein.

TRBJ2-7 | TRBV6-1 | ATLTGTSYEQY
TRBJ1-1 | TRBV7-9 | ASSISRILDGAF
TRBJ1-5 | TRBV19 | ASTKGSGTGVRQPQH
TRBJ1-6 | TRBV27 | ASSSNREGSPLH
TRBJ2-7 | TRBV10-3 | AISSSGESYEQY
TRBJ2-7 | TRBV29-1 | SVAGPLGDEQY
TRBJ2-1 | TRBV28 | ASTSGRVSGLVRNEQF
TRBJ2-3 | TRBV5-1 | ASAGTLSTDTQY
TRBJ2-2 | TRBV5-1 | ASSLVYDTGELF
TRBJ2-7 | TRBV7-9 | ASTRDTRSEQY
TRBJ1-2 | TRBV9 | ASSVHRDRGNYGYT
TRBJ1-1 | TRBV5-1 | ASGWTAGNTEAF
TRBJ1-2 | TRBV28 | ASSQVQYGYT
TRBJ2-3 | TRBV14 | ASSPLLNRALTDTQY
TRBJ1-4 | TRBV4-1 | ASSQDVEGANEKLF
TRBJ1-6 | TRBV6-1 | ASRRASRSPLH
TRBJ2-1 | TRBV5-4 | ASSGPRHEQF
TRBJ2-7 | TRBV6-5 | ASSYGFGPYEQY
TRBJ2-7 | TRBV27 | ASSLYAGAHEQY
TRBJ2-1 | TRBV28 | ASSSLLVFNEQF
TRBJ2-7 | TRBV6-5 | ASSWGRGRYEQY
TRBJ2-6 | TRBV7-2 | ASRSGANVLT
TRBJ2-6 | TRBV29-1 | SVEDWESGANVLT
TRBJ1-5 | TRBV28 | ASSFGLQPQH
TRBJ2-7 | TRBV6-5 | ASSSGQGPLYEQY
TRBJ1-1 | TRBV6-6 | ASSPDRVKTEAF
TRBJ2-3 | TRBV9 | ASSAELAGGPQVQY
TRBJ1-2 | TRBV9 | ASSPGGAYGYT
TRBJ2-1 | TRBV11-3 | ASSLDRARNNEQF
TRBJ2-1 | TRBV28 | ASSRSSGRRYNEQF
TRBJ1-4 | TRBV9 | ASSVGALSQEKLF
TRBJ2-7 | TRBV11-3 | ASSFSLGRATAGGTYEQY
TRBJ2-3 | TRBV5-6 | ASSLPVAGGKTDTQY
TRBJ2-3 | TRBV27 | ASSLAGSTDTQY
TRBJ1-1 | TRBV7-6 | ASSLDRGTEAF
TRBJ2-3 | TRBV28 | ASSLVSGRSTDTQY
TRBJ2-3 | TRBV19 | ASMVSGTDTQY
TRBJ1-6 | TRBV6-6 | ASTDGNSPLH
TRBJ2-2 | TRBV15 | ATSLERTSGPTGELF
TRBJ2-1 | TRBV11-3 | ASSWTSYEQF
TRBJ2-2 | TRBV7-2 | ASSAIRAGMENTGELF
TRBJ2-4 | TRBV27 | ASSYADGNIQY
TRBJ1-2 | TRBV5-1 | ASTSLSGKSGYT
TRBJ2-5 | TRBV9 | ASSVAGSQETQY
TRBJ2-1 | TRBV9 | ASSAREGLAGPNEQF
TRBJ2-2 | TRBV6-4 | ASSLGGDTGELF
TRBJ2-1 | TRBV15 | ATRDKGSYNEQF
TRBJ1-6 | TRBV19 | ASRQRQSEDSPLH
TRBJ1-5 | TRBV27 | ASSLYDGNQPQH
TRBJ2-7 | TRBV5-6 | ASSSGWDYSYEQY